This T cell receptor (beta chain) appears in the sequencing data of a study of T cell responses to AZD1222 COVID-19 vaccine. Whole-study findings and limits: No day 14 peak samples; only post-peak repertoires were characterized. Targets within unmutated variant regions were reportedly found for nearly half of spike-specific TCRs. Seropositivity was recorded at baseline in only 6 or 7 AZD1222 recipients.

V was clipped by 0 bases and J by 10 bases, with 15 bases between them. The CDR3 spans 14 residues. Germline values: CDR1 SGHRS, CDR2 YFSETQ. TCRdb keeps only in-frame clones here, not all; method: immunoSEQ multiplex PCR. This sample yields 150,000 to 160,000 clones, of which roughly nine tenths are seen a single time; 5.5% belongs to the top ten. Concerning this clone itself: Its cognate antigen is unknown.

The source material was peripheral blood, sampled on day 0 of MenACWY control vaccination. This chain uses TRBV5-1 with TRBJ2-3; D uncertain. This receptor was obtained from an adult in good health. This CDR3 reads CASSLDARSPPQYF. The DNA of the CDR3 is TGCGCCAGCAGCTTGGACGCCCGTAGCCCCCCGCAGTATTTT. Full variable domain (remainder filled in from reference TRBV5-1 and TRBJ2-3): KAGVTQTPRYLIKTRGQQVTLSCSPISGHRSVSWYQQTPGQGLQFLFEYFSETQRNKGNFPGRFSGRQFSNSRSEMNVSTLELGDSALYLCASSLDARSPPQYFGPGTRLTVL.